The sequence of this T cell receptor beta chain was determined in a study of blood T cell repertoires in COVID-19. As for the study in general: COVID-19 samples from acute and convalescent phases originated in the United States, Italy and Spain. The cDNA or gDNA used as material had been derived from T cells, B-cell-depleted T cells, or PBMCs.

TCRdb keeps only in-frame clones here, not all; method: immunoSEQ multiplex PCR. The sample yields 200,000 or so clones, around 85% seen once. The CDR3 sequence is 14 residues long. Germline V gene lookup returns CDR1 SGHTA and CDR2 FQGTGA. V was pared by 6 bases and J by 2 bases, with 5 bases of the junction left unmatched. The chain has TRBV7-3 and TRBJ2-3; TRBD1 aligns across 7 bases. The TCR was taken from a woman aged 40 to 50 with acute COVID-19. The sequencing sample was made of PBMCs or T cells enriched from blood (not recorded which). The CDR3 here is CASSYRGSTDTQYF. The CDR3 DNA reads TGTGCCAGCAGTTACAGGGGTTCCACAGATACGCAGTATTTT.